The TCR beta chain under discussion was sequenced for a study of T cell responses to AZD1222 COVID-19 vaccine. Turning to the study itself: Second doses at about 4 or about 12 weeks were pooled. The study's findings and limits: Receipt of two AZD1222 doses was followed by a rise in Spike-specific TCR breadth and depth. The donor cohort was predominantly white British with a female majority, and clonal diversity may have been underestimated. CD4 TCRs covered the whole spike, strongest at regions 160-218 and 743-854.

Only in-frame clones appear in the TCRdb table, and some are missing; sequencing was by immunoSEQ multiplex PCR. The sample lists 150,000 or so clones, roughly nine tenths seen once, with more than 1.4% in the top ten. This clone has more than one count but fewer than ten. What it binds is not known. V shed 5 bases, J shed 6 bases, and the junction held 4 bases outside the gene matches. Germline-derived CDR1 and CDR2 are SGHRS and YFSETQ. This CDR3 is built from 12 residues. This receptor was identified in an adult in good health. J is TRBJ1-1 and V is TRBV5-1, with TRBD1 matching over 7 bases. Source: peripheral blood, taken on day 0 of AZD1222 vaccination. This CDR3 reads CASRQTGPEAFF. The CDR3 coding sequence is TGCGCCAGCAGGCAGACAGGGCCTGAAGCTTTCTTT.